The present T cell receptor (beta chain) was sequenced within a study of cytomegalovirus exposure and HLA in healthy donors (dated by TCRdb to about 2017). At the level of the whole study: An earlier analysis of roughly 630 of the donors reported more than 250 Gb of sequence data and some 100 million unique TCR beta sequences from some 180 million T cells. Approximately 300 gigabases of sequencing data and 70 million to 100 million unique TCR sequences made up an early release that covered approximately 700 HLA-typed donors. The genetic ancestry cluster associated with self-reported Caucasian donors included 70% to 85% of the approximately 430 genotyped donors. The study aimed to test whether signatures of past pathogen exposure could be identified by cataloging public T cell receptors. The study profiled the T cell repertoires of under 850 subjects by immunosequencing and related them to cytomegalovirus serostatus. In addition to the first cohort of roughly 700 subjects, a separate validation cohort of 120 different subjects was used. High-throughput TCR immunosequencing, statistical association of individual TCRs with disease status, and machine learning were combined to predict cytomegalovirus infection status. In a later analysis, previously published TCR beta repertoires from several hundred donors were re-analyzed and high-resolution HLA genotyping was added so that TCR occurrence patterns could be studied. In the later analysis, no new phenotypic data were used to find candidate immune exposures; instead, reliance was placed on TCR beta sequences and their occurrence across donors. In an earlier analysis of 500 to 650 of the donors, high-throughput TCR beta sequencing was used to judge whether each TCR beta V gene segment behaved as functional or pseudogenic. Alongside the repertoire data, information on donor age, sex, ethnicity and CMV serostatus was compiled. Genome-wide SNP genotypes for about 65% of the roughly 670 donors were used in a later genetic analysis, which treated that subset as a discovery cohort. All discovery cohort repertoires had been generated on a single sequencing platform. Both class I and class II loci were covered by HLA typing, at four-digit resolution. Typing coverage varied by locus: roughly 629-640 donors for A, B, C, DRB1 and DQB1; under 550 for DQA1; some 610 for DPA1; under 490 for DPB1. Because of strong linkage in the cohort, five DR-DQ haplotypes were treated as single units for association and clustering. On average, roughly 250,000 unique TCR beta nucleotide sequences were sequenced per donor among 398 genotyped donors of the cohort, with about 17% of those sequences being non-productive. Results and caveats for the whole study, not just this receptor: When HLA alleles, especially DR and DQ, strongly co-occurred, attributing TCR associations to individual alleles was difficult. Correlated functional status among segregating V segments might be attributable to linkage disequilibrium, but an unknown experimental factor could not be ruled out. HLA typing was unavailable for some donors at each locus, so association tests used only the typed subset. At a false discovery rate of 0.05, a later analysis linked 15,000 to 20,000 TCR beta sequences to specific HLA alleles. The sequencing pipeline was judged likely to have produced a cluster of highly shared sequence variants as a technical artifact. In an earlier analysis of approximately 600 of the donors, most TCR beta V segments were observed in productive rearrangements about 87% or about 30% of the time, broadly matching IMGT annotations. In a later genetic analysis, fewer N-insertions in productive TCRs were reported among donors in an Asian-associated ancestry cluster than the roughly 700-donor mean. A later analysis found that most CMV-associated TCR beta chains appeared HLA-restricted, with HLA associations seemingly driven largely by CMV exposure. A further reported finding was that TCR beta sequences accurately predicted the HLA-A and HLA-B alleles for most subjects in the first cohort. Presence/absence analyses assumed roughly uniform sequencing depth across donors, an assumption that may not hold. In a later analysis, HLA-associated TCR beta chains were found to be more clonally expanded and to have lower generation probabilities than equally common non-associated chains. The study gave a list of 150 to 200 TCR beta chains associated with cytomegalovirus. A later analysis found that TCR association rates varied across HLA loci, with DRB1 alleles showing the most associated TCRs and HLA-C alleles the fewest. In vitro tests confirmed that three of the cytomegalovirus-associated TCR beta chains recognize cytomegalovirus antigens. In a later genetic analysis, a missense DCLRE1C variant was associated with V-gene and J-gene trimming of TCR beta chains, and the association was replicated in an independent cohort. The earlier analysis of some 540 of the donors excluded some 15 rarely observed V segments, including chromosome 9 orphons, because counts were too low. Most TCR sequences were observed very rarely across donors, whereas some public TCRs were present in many individuals. The cohort was sequenced for TCR beta chains only, and without alpha or paired-chain data the features that could be detected were limited. The authors suggested that the approach could potentially be extended to other disease states and immunological phenotypes. For the cohort, immune exposure information was limited to CMV serostatus. According to a later analysis, parvovirus B19, influenza, CMV and Epstein-Barr virus appeared linked to several top co-occurrence clusters. Cytomegalovirus status was reported to be diagnosed by the classifier with high specificity and sensitivity in both the original and validation cohorts.

The cohort comprised some 730 healthy bone marrow donors. All cohort members were sampled while nominally healthy, although unrecorded immune exposures were likely present. The donor tested CMV seronegative, placing the donor among the approximately 400 seronegative members of the cohort. A peripheral blood sample was provided by each donor, and peripheral blood mononuclear cells were used for TCR beta sequencing. The Qiagen DNeasy Blood Extraction Kit was used to extract genomic DNA from the blood cell samples. The library was made by the immunoSEQ multiplex PCR assay. A mixture of 60 forward primers for TCR Vbeta segments and 13 reverse primers for TCR Jbeta segments was used in the multiplex PCR. The CDR3 region of rearranged TCR beta genes was amplified from genomic DNA with a multiplex PCR assay. The Illumina HiSeq System was used to sequence the amplified TCR beta libraries as 87-base-pair reads. In the original analysis: Across the 666 repertoires, a later analysis counted tens of millions of unique TCR beta chains, around 11 million of which were shared by at least two donors. Raw reads were error-corrected and collapsed into unique sequences by a nearest-neighbor algorithm in which closely related sequences were merged to remove PCR and sequencing errors. To assign V, D and J gene segments, CDR3 sequences were aligned to IMGT reference sequences. For a sequence to be retained, a match of at least six nucleotides to both a V gene segment and a J gene segment was required. A rearrangement counted as productive if the CDR3 had no stop codons and remained in frame with V and J, and every other rearrangement counted as non-productive. CDR3 was defined by IMGT convention, running from the second conserved V-encoded cysteine to the conserved J-encoded phenylalanine. Sequences without an unambiguous match to a single V gene segment were excluded from the earlier analysis of 450 to 750 of the donors. An earlier analysis of fewer than 650 of the donors classified V segments as functional when productive rearrangements were above 56.7% and as segregating when the standard deviation between donors was above 5%. A statistical classification framework was built for diagnosing cytomegalovirus status from the catalog of TCR beta chain sequences. In a later analysis, TCR nucleotide sequences were compared against IMGT/GENE-DB human TR gene sequences so that V and J genes could be assigned. A later analysis assigned CDR3 sequences and most-parsimonious VDJ recombination scenarios with the TCRdist pipeline. In a later analysis, each TCR beta chain was defined by its CDR3 amino acid sequence together with its V-gene family, and reads without a unique V-gene family were excluded. In a later analysis, 450 to 600 highly shared, low-generation-probability nucleotide sequences were removed to address suspected cross-contamination and a sequencing artifact. A later analysis calculated a clonal expansion index for each public chain from normalized within-repertoire ranks of inferred template counts. In a later analysis, generation probabilities were computed using a VDJ recombination model fitted to out-of-frame rearrangements, and the results were checked against IGoR. In a later analysis, TCR-TCR, TCR-HLA and TCR-CMV co-occurrence was scored with hypergeometric tests, and a repertoire-size bias correction was applied to TCR pairs. To estimate false discovery rates, a later analysis permuted the HLA or CMV assignments 20 times. In a later analysis, co-occurring TCRs were grouped using DBSCAN, and TCRdist sequence similarity was added for clustering within HLA-allele-positive subsets. For co-occurrence clustering, repertoires with fewer than 30,000 or more than 120,000 public chains were excluded, along with 4 to 6 repertoires with anomalous nucleotide sharing. What TCRdb holds here is the immuneACCESS table cut down to in-frame rearrangements. Part of the clones is not present; checked against another copy, under half of the missing clones reflect an unresolved V gene, and the others are unexplained. The DNA was the basis for D and trimming; V, J and clone size are from that table. This sample gives hundreds of thousands of clones in total; 76% of them show up just once. The ten largest clones take up 0.6% to 0.65% of the sample.

For this clone: Its specific antigen is unknown. The sample holds no much larger clone one base away, and base qualities are not on file.

This TCR was recovered from a man younger than 35 in good health and CMV-seronegative. The sequencing input was PBMCs.

The bases are TGTGCCAGCTCACAGGGGATGAGGAATGAGCAGTTCTTC. The encoded protein is CASSQGMRNEQFF. The V gene is TRBV18 and the J gene is TRBJ2-1, with a weak D call of TRBD1 (5 bases match). The CDR3 spans 13 residues, from the cysteine through the phenylalanine. Only CDR3 DNA remains: 39 bases, in frame from the first base. The germline V gene encodes CDR1 KGHSH and CDR2 LQKENI. Trimming takes 4 bases from V and 7 bases from J, and the germline ends sit 11 bases apart. With the portions outside the CDR3 filled from the reference TRBV18 and TRBJ2-1 genes, the complete variable region becomes NAGVMQNPRHLVRRRGQEARLRCSPMKGHSHVYWYRQLPEEGLKFMVYLQKENIIDESGMPKERFSAEFPKEGPSILRIQQVVRGDSAAYFCASSQGMRNEQFFGPGTRLTVL.